One sample yielded the 14 T cell receptor beta chains listed below, sequenced in a study of T cells in Graves' hyperthyroidism and ophthalmopathy. What was amplified from RNA transcripts were TCR beta CDR3 regions. The TCR CDR3 was amplified in a first-round RT-PCR using the HTBI primer set. TCRdb independently ran MiXCR on the multiplex PCR reads; one entry per CDR3 protein. Seen here are around 620,000 distinct CDR3 sequences, approximately 14% observed once, and the top ten hold roughly 7.7%. Sequences were obtained from blood. All receptors derive from a woman aged 18-29 years with Graves' ophthalmopathy.

The rearrangement links TRBV20-1 to TRBJ1-4; unclear D gene. The length of the CDR3 is 13 residues. V lost 3 bases and J 7 bases, leaving 12 bases between the germline ends. Germline V gene lookup returns CDR1 DFQATT and CDR2 SNEGSKA (reference sequence). The CDR3 protein is CSASGEVGEKLFF. CDR3 in DNA: TGCAGTGCTAGTGGGGAAGTGGGTGAAAAACTGTTTTTT.

The V gene is TRBV20-1, the J gene TRBJ2-3; 12 bases fit TRBD2. CDR3 length equals 17 residues. CDR1 DFQATT and CDR2 SNEGSKA come from the germline V gene (reference sequence). V shed 4 bases and J 0 bases; nucleotides not matched to a gene: 8. CDR3 region: CSATRTSGKASTDTQYF. The CDR3 DNA reads TGCAGTGCTACAAGGACTAGCGGGAAAGCTAGCACAGATACGCAGTATTTT.

This clonotype was found a few times. The chain combines TRBV25-1 with TRBJ1-4, with 8 bases fitting TRBD1. V lost 6 bases to trimming and J lost 4 bases; unmatched junction nucleotides: 7. The CDR3 has 15 amino acids. The germline V gene encodes CDR1 MGHDK and CDR2 SYGVNS. CDR3 region: CASSSGTGHNEKLFF. The DNA for the CDR3 is TGTGCCAGCAGCTCCGGGACAGGCCATAATGAAAAACTGTTTTTT.

The table lists this clonotype with many counts. The chain combines TRBV7-2 with TRBJ2-7, with 9 nucleotides matching TRBD2. Per germline, CDR1 SGHTA and CDR2 FQGNSA. The junction had 11 bases not matched to a gene; V was cut back by 2 bases and J by 6 bases. The CDR3 covers 16 residues. In nucleotides, the CDR3 is TGTGCCAGCAGCTTACGTAGCGGGAGCCCCTCATCCGAGCAGTACTTC. Protein: CASSLRSGSPSSEQYF.

The chain recombines TRBV19 with TRBJ2-1, with 7 nucleotides matching TRBD2. The length of the CDR3 is 15 residues. V lost 10 bases, J lost 8 bases, and 17 bases stayed unmatched. Per the germline V gene, CDR1 is LNHDA and CDR2 is SQIVND (reference sequence). CDR3 sequence (DNA): TGTGCCACTCATAAGCCCCTCGGGGAGGGCCATGAGCAGTTCTTC. This encodes CATHKPLGEGHEQFF.

In its sample, this clonotype was seen a few times. The CDR3 region is CASSLTGVYYGYTF. As DNA, the CDR3 is TGTGCCAGCAGCTTAACCGGGGTTTACTATGGCTACACCTTC. The genes are TRBV7-9 and TRBJ1-2, with D hard to call. There are 14 residues in the CDR3. Germline V gene data show CDR1 as SEHNR and CDR2 as FQNEAQ (reference sequence). V lost 2 bases, J lost 3 bases, and 10 bases lay in between.

This clonotype was seen ten or more times. V usage is TRBV20-1 and J usage is TRBJ2-7; 10 bases match TRBD2. V dropped 4 bases and J dropped 3; count of bases not matched to a gene: 3. CDR3 length: 13 residues. Germline CDR1 reads DFQATT; CDR2 reads SNEGSKA (reference sequence). CDR3: CSATSGRVYEQYF. The CDR3 coding sequence is TGCAGTGCTACTAGCGGGAGAGTCTACGAGCAGTACTTC.

The sample holds many counts of this clonotype. The CDR3 reads CASSPRIVDEQFF. The DNA of the CDR3 is TGTGCCAGCAGCCCACGTATCGTCGATGAGCAGTTCTTC. The chain combines TRBV13 with TRBJ2-1, with unresolved D. V lost 5 bases, J lost 8 bases, and 13 bases lay in between. The CDR3 is made up of 13 amino acids. Germline V gene lookup returns CDR1 PRHDT and CDR2 FYEKMQ (reference sequence).

This clonotype was detected many times. This chain connects TRBV28 to TRBJ2-1; no clear D gene. V was trimmed by 5 bases and J by 9 bases, leaving 11 bases between them. This CDR3 comprises 12 residues. Germline values: CDR1 MDHEN, CDR2 SYDVKM. The CDR3 loop is CASSPWRREQFF. The CDR3 DNA sequence: TGTGCCAGCAGTCCATGGCGGCGTGAGCAGTTCTTC.

There are a few counts of this clonotype. The rearrangement joins TRBV28 to TRBJ2-1; D is possibly TRBD1 (5 bases). In germline, CDR1 is MDHEN, CDR2 SYDVKM. The V end was cut by 6 bases, the J end by 4 bases, with 19 bases between. This CDR3 contains 16 residues. The CDR3 DNA follows: TGTGCCAGCAGGACCCCAACAGGTATCGAGTACAATGAGCAGTTCTTC. Encoded protein: CASRTPTGIEYNEQFF.

This clonotype was seen a few times. The V gene is TRBV4-1, the J gene TRBJ2-7; maybe TRBD2 (5 bases). CDR1 and CDR2 (germline): MGHRA, YSYEKL. The CDR3 totals 18 residues. V was shortened by 2 bases and J by 2 bases, with 22 bases between the two germline ends. The CDR3 nucleotides read TGCGCCAGCAGCCAATACCAGGATTGGGAGAGCCGCCCCTACGAGCAGTACTTC. As protein: CASSQYQDWESRPYEQYF.

In its sample, this clonotype was seen many times. The chain uses TRBV7-9 and TRBJ2-1; 8 nucleotides align to TRBD2. The CDR3 spans 16 residues. The junction had 8 bases not matched to a gene; V was cut back by 2 bases and J by 5 bases. Germline CDR1 SEHNR, CDR2 FQNEAQ (reference sequence). CDR3: CASSLRREELNNEQFF. The DNA of the CDR3 is TGTGCCAGCAGCTTAAGGCGGGAGGAACTTAACAATGAGCAGTTCTTC.

For this clonotype: Germline and junction disagree at one end, which may indicate a read error. This rearrangement joins TRBV13 to TRBJ2-1; D is unresolved. Germline values: CDR1 PRHDT, CDR2 FYEKMQ (reference sequence). The CDR3 runs 14 residues. In DNA, the CDR3 is TGTGCCAGCAGCTTAGGGACAAGCTACAATGAGCAGTCCTTC. Protein product: CASSLGTSYNEQSF.

This clonotype showed up many times. CDR3 loop: CASSRQGANEKLFF. CDR3 DNA: TGTGCCAGCAGTCGACAGGGGGCTAATGAAAAACTGTTTTTT. The genes are TRBV6-1 and TRBJ1-4; TRBD1 matches 9 bases. The V and J ends lost 5 bases and 3 bases, in that order; junction bases with no gene match: 1. The CDR3 consists of 14 residues. The germline CDR1 and CDR2 sequences are MNHNS and SASEGT.